The 21 T cell receptor beta chains presented below share a single source sample, sequenced in a study of blood T cell repertoires in COVID-19. Repertoires were generated with immunoSEQ multiplex PCR, while TCRdb's copy carries only in-frame clones and drops some. Seen here are fewer than 250,000 clones, 88% observed once, and the top ten hold 2.5% to 3.5%. The sequenced sample consisted of peripheral blood. The receptors stem from a woman aged 55-69 years with acute or convalescent COVID-19.

The CDR3 nucleotides are TGTGCCAGCAGCGATCGACAGGGAGCTAGGGAAAAACTGTTTTTT. Amino acid sequence: CASSDRQGAREKLFF. V and J are TRBV3-1 (or the pseudogene TRBV3-2) and TRBJ1-4, with 7 bases fitting TRBD1. Trimming removed 5 bases from V and 8 bases from J; junction bases left unmatched: 11. CDR1 LGHDT and CDR2 YNNKEL come from the germline V gene (reference sequence). The CDR3 has 15 amino acids.

There are a few counts of this clone. The chain couples TRBV10-3 to TRBJ1-2; D not resolved. Germline-derived CDR1 and CDR2 are ENHRY and SYGVKD. V lost 2 bases and J 4 bases, leaving 5 bases between the germline ends. The CDR3 consists of 12 residues. The CDR3 coding sequence is TGTGCCATCAGTGAGGACACCTATGGCTACACCTTC. Its protein is CAISEDTYGYTF.

The CDR3 is CASSSWTGASTGELFF. CDR3 coding DNA: TGTGCCAGCAGTTCCTGGACAGGGGCGAGTACCGGGGAGCTGTTTTTT. The V and J genes are TRBV27 and TRBJ2-2; 9 bases align to TRBD1. This CDR3 region has 16 residues. The V and J ends lost 4 bases and 5 bases, in that order; junction bases with no gene match: 8. Germline CDR1 is MNHEY and CDR2 is SMNVEV (reference sequence).

The V and J genes are TRBV7-2 and TRBJ2-2; D perhaps matches TRBD1 (5 bases). CDR3 length equals 15 residues. V was clipped by 2 bases and J by 1 base, with 8 bases between them. The germline V gene has CDR1 SGHTA and CDR2 FQGNSA. The CDR3 region has the DNA TGTGCCAGCAGCTTACTACAGGTGAACACCGGGGAGCTGTTTTTT. Amino acid sequence: CASSLLQVNTGELFF. Full variable domain (remainder filled in from reference TRBV7-2 and TRBJ2-2): GAGVSQSPSNKVTEKGKDVELRCDPISGHTALYWYRQSLGQGLEFLIYFQGNSAPDKSGLPSDRFSAERTGGSVSTLTIQRTQQEDSAVYLCASSLLQVNTGELFFGEGSRLTVL.

This sequence joins TRBV5-1 and TRBJ2-2, with 7 positions matching TRBD1. J gave up 2 bases and V 3 bases, and 4 bases lay outside the gene matches. This CDR3 has 15 residues. The germline V gene encodes CDR1 SGHRS and CDR2 YFSETQ. CDR3 DNA: TGCGCCAGCAGCTCGACAGGGATTAACACCGGGGAGCTGTTTTTT. Translating gives CASSSTGINTGELFF.

J is TRBJ2-7 and V is TRBV27; 12 bases are a match to TRBD2. Unmatched junction bases numbered 4, after V lost 7 bases and J lost 6 bases. CDR3 length: 13 residues. Per germline, CDR1 MNHEY and CDR2 SMNVEV (reference sequence). CDR3 sequence reads: CASKELAGGEQYF. Here the CDR3 DNA reads TGTGCCAGCAAGGAACTAGCGGGGGGCGAGCAGTACTTC.

This rearrangement joins TRBV7-8 to TRBJ2-7; maybe TRBD1 (6 bases). Trimming cost V 4 bases and J 0 bases, with 13 bases left between them. The CDR3 is 15 residues long. Germline V lookup: CDR1 SGHVS, CDR2 FQNEAQ. Here the CDR3 DNA reads TGTGCCAGCAGCTCGCCCCGGGACACCTCCTACGAGCAGTACTTC. Residues: CASSSPRDTSYEQYF.

This clone was detected only once. The V call is TRBV11-2, the J call TRBJ2-7, with 8 bases matching TRBD2. Trimming removed 6 bases from V and 3 bases from J; junction bases left unmatched: 10. Germline lookup yields CDR1 SGHAT and CDR2 FQNNGV. The CDR3 is made up of 15 amino acids. For the CDR3, the DNA is TGTGCCAGCAGGAAGGGCGGGGGGCTAGTCTACGAGCAGTACTTC. Its translation is CASRKGGGLVYEQYF.

The chain couples TRBV6-1 to TRBJ1-6, with a tentative D call TRBD1 (5 bases). With 0 bases removed from V and 6 bases from J, the gap between germline ends came to 9 bases. The CDR3 sequence is 15 residues long. Germline CDR1 reads MNHNS; CDR2 reads SASEGT. CDR3 in DNA: TGTGCCAGCAGTGAAGCGCTAAGGGGTAATTCACCCCTCCACTTT. Translating it yields CASSEALRGNSPLHF.

This sequence joins TRBV6-5 and TRBJ2-3; 8 nucleotides align to TRBD2. The germline CDR1 and CDR2 sequences are MNHEY and SVGAGI. The trim removed 7 bases at V and 2 bases at J, leaving 5 bases unmatched. The CDR3 has 14 amino acids. The CDR3 DNA reads as TGTGCCAGCACCCGGGGGGGCTACACAGATACGCAGTATTTT. Amino acids: CASTRGGYTDTQYF.

In its sample, this clone was seen a few times. This chain joins TRBV6-6 and TRBJ1-2, with D unclear. This CDR3 has 11 amino acids. Germline V gene data show CDR1 as MNHNY and CDR2 as SVGAGI (reference sequence). Trimming took off 7 bases at V and 8 bases at J, with 11 bases between the two ends. CDR3 coding DNA: TGTGCCAGCACCTCCCAGCGAGGCTACACCTTC. Translated: CASTSQRGYTF.

In this sample, this clone turned up once. The rearrangement uses TRBV5-1 and TRBJ2-7, with 11 bases identical to TRBD2. J lost 0 bases, V lost 6 bases, and 5 bases had no gene match. This CDR3 spans 15 amino acids. The V gene's germline CDR1 is SGHRS and CDR2 YFSETQ. As DNA, the CDR3 is TGCGCCAGCACCATAGCGGGAGGGAGCTCCTACGAGCAGTACTTC. It encodes CASTIAGGSSYEQYF.

This chain links TRBV5-6 with TRBJ1-2, with TRBD1 matching over 10 bases. The CDR3 has 17 residues. Germline V CDR1 and CDR2: SGHDT, YYEEEE. Trimming at V came to 1 base and at J to 6 bases, leaving 12 bases not matched to a gene. CDR3 residues: CASSLFATGGASDGYTF. CDR3 in DNA: TGTGCCAGCAGCTTGTTCGCGACAGGGGGCGCTTCGGATGGCTACACCTTC.

The rearrangement joins TRBV3-1 (or the pseudogene TRBV3-2) to TRBJ2-2; D ambiguous. V lost 8 bases to trimming and J lost 1 base, with 14 bases between them. The CDR3 contains 15 residues. Germline-derived CDR1 and CDR2 are LGHDT and YNNKEL (reference sequence). The chain's CDR3 is CASYPTPLNTGELFF. Written as DNA, the CDR3 is TGTGCCAGCTACCCAACTCCGCTGAACACCGGGGAGCTGTTTTTT.

The genes are TRBV28 and TRBJ1-5; 8 bases are a match to TRBD1. Unmatched junction bases numbered 6, after V lost 5 bases and J lost 3 bases. Germline CDR1 and CDR2: MDHEN and SYDVKM. The CDR3 has 15 residues. The CDR3 DNA sequence: TGTGCCAGCAGTATAACAGGGGGAGTCAATCAGCCCCAGCATTTT. It encodes CASSITGGVNQPQHF.

The gene calls are TRBV19 and TRBJ2-7; possible D gene TRBD1, 5 bases. V dropped 6 bases and J dropped 4 bases, with 13 bases sitting between them. The CDR3 sequence is 13 residues long. From germline, CDR1 is LNHDA and CDR2 SQIVND (reference sequence). CDR3 coding DNA: TGTGCCAGTAGCCCACAGGTGGAGTACGAGCAGTACTTC. As protein: CASSPQVEYEQYF.

This clone was seen a single time. The V gene is TRBV19, the J gene TRBJ1-5; 7 nucleotides agree with TRBD1. The ends lost 3 bases at V and 2 bases at J; junction bases unmatched: 7. The germline CDR1 and CDR2 sequences are LNHDA and SQIVND (reference sequence). The CDR3 length is 16 residues. DNA of the CDR3: TGTGCCAGTAGTATGGTGGAAGGGGGCGGCAATCAGCCCCAGCATTTT. Protein sequence: CASSMVEGGGNQPQHF. Complete variable domain (other parts from reference TRBV19 and TRBJ1-5): DGGITQSPKYLFRKEGQNVTLSCEQNLNHDAMYWYRQDPGQGLRLIYYSQIVNDFQKGDIAEGYSVSREKKESFPLTVTSAQKNPTAFYLCASSMVEGGGNQPQHFGDGTRLSIL.

This chain links TRBV6-4 with TRBJ2-7; 7 nucleotides line up with TRBD1. The germline V gene has CDR1 MRHNA and CDR2 SNTAGT. V gave up 7 bases and J gave up 5 bases; unmatched junction bases: 14. There are 15 residues in the CDR3. Here the CDR3 DNA reads TGTGCCAGCAAAAAAACAGGGGCCTCTCTTAACGAGCAGTACTTC. Encoded protein: CASKKTGASLNEQYF.

The chain couples TRBV25-1 to TRBJ1-4, with 7 bases aligning to TRBD1. CDR3 length: 15 amino acids. Germline-derived CDR1 and CDR2 are MGHDK and SYGVNS. Losses at the gene ends were 2 bases for V and 8 bases for J; bases not matched to a gene: 8. The CDR3 protein is CASSEPRDRREKLFF. Written as DNA, the CDR3 is TGTGCCAGCAGTGAACCAAGGGACAGAAGGGAAAAACTGTTTTTT.

This chain links TRBV11-2 with TRBJ1-1, with TRBD1 matching over 7 bases. The germline V gene has CDR1 SGHAT and CDR2 FQNNGV. V trimming: 5 bases; J trimming: 1 base; junction bases outside the gene matches: 4. This CDR3 spans 14 amino acids. The CDR3 coding sequence is TGTGCCAGCAGCCCGGGACAGCCGAACACTGAAGCTTTCTTT. This translates into CASSPGQPNTEAFF.

V usage is TRBV19 and J usage is TRBJ2-3; 11 nucleotides line up with TRBD2. Germline V CDR1 and CDR2: LNHDA, SQIVND (reference sequence). The trim removed 7 bases at V and 6 bases at J, leaving 0 bases unmatched. This CDR3 comprises 12 residues. CDR3 amino acids: CASTSGRDTQYF. The DNA of the CDR3 is TGTGCCAGTACTAGCGGGAGGGATACGCAGTATTTT.